This passage covers 15 T cell receptor beta chains from one sample sequenced in a study of T cell responses to AZD1222 COVID-19 vaccine. Sequencing used immunoSEQ multiplex PCR; TCRdb keeps in-frame clones, though not all of them. Of tens of thousands of clones listed, roughly 91% are singletons. Sample: peripheral blood, taken 28 days after the second AZD1222 dose. The receptors shown here come from an adult who received the AZD1222 COVID-19 vaccine.

This rearrangement joins TRBV24-1 to TRBJ2-7; 10 bases match TRBD1. The CDR3 loop spans 18 amino acids. V was pared by 7 bases and J by 1 base, with 15 bases of the junction left unmatched. The germline V gene has CDR1 KGHDR and CDR2 SFDVKD. The CDR3 reads CATRPIFARQGASYEQYF. The CDR3 DNA reads TGTGCCACCAGACCCATTTTCGCTCGACAGGGGGCTTCCTACGAGCAGTACTTC.

V usage is TRBV4-1 and J usage is TRBJ1-4, with 10 bases lining up with TRBD1. Germline V gene lookup returns CDR1 MGHRA and CDR2 YSYEKL. V lost 0 bases, J lost 7 bases, and 5 bases stayed unmatched. The CDR3 runs to 16 residues. CDR3 residues: CASSQDWDRGGEKLFF. The CDR3 bases are TGCGCCAGCAGCCAAGATTGGGACAGGGGAGGTGAAAAACTGTTTTTT.

This clone was seen only a few times. The chain combines TRBV5-6 with TRBJ1-2; D perhaps matches TRBD1 (6 bases). Trimming removed 1 base from V and 4 bases from J, with 11 bases in between. CDR3 length: 14 amino acids. Germline V gene data show CDR1 as SGHDT and CDR2 as YYEEEE. The CDR3 coding sequence is TGTGCCAGCAGCTTGCGCACAGGGTTCTATGGCTACACCTTC. This encodes CASSLRTGFYGYTF.

The chain carries TRBV5-6 and TRBJ2-2; no reliable D call. The CDR3 spans 14 residues. In germline, CDR1 is SGHDT, CDR2 YYEEEE. Trimming took off 2 bases at V and 4 bases at J, with 9 bases between the two ends. CDR3 bases: TGTGCCAGCAGCTTTACTCCGGGCACCGGGGAGCTGTTTTTT. Residues: CASSFTPGTGELFF.

The chain combines TRBV2 with TRBJ2-7; D might be TRBD1 (5 bases). The CDR3 has 15 residues. Trimming removed 3 bases from V and 2 bases from J, with 14 bases in between. Germline V gene data show CDR1 as SNHLY and CDR2 as FYNNEI. The DNA for the CDR3 is TGTGCCAGCAGTGAGAGACAGACACCTCCCTACGAGCAGTACTTC. It yields the protein CASSERQTPPYEQYF.

This chain uses TRBV7-9 with TRBJ2-2, with 11 bases that match TRBD1. V dropped 7 bases and J dropped 6; count of bases not matched to a gene: 7. This CDR3 comprises 15 residues. Germline values: CDR1 SEHNR, CDR2 FQNEAQ (reference sequence). CDR3 bases: TGTGCCAGCATCCGGACAGGGGGCCGGGCCGGGGAGCTGTTTTTT. It translates to CASIRTGGRAGELFF.

The rearrangement joins TRBV2 to TRBJ2-1; the D gene is possibly TRBD1 (6 bases). Trimming took 6 bases from V and 5 from J, leaving 11 bases between them. The germline V gene encodes CDR1 SNHLY and CDR2 FYNNEI. The CDR3 sequence is 13 residues long. The chain's CDR3 is CASRQGLNNEQFF. CDR3 DNA sequence: TGTGCCAGCAGACAGGGCTTGAACAATGAGCAGTTCTTC.

The chain has TRBV30 and TRBJ1-1; 9 bases line up with TRBD1. J lost 4 bases, V lost 3 bases, and 12 bases had no gene match. There are 16 residues in the CDR3. Germline assignment: CDR1 GTSNPN and CDR2 SVGIG (reference sequence). CDR3 amino acids: CAWSLFDRGVGTEAFF. CDR3 in DNA: TGTGCCTGGAGCCTTTTCGACAGGGGGGTGGGCACTGAAGCTTTCTTT. The full variable domain, in which reference TRBV30 and TRBJ1-1 provide the parts outside the CDR3, is SQTIHQWPATLVQPVGSPLSLECTVEGTSNPNLYWYRQAAGRGLQLLFYSVGIGQISSEVPQNLSASRPQDRQFILSSKKLLLSDSGFYLCAWSLFDRGVGTEAFFGQGTRLTVV.

In this sample, this clone turned up once. The chain recombines TRBV11-2 with TRBJ2-3; 10 bases are a match to TRBD2. Germline V lookup: CDR1 SGHAT, CDR2 FQNNGV. The V gene end was trimmed by 1 base and the J gene end by 10 bases; junction bases not matched to a gene: 8. The CDR3 spans 15 residues. The CDR3 DNA reads TGTGCCAGCAGCTTAGGACCTAGCGGGGGAGTACCGCAGTATTTT. Its translation is CASSLGPSGGVPQYF.

This rearrangement joins TRBV6-4 to TRBJ1-2; unclear D gene. V gave up 5 bases and J gave up 5 bases, with 18 bases separating them. CDR1 is MRHNA, CDR2 SNTAGT, per germline. The CDR3 is made up of 15 amino acids. In DNA, the CDR3 is TGTGCCAGCAGTCCACCTGTCGGTTTAGAATATGGCTACACCTTC. As protein: CASSPPVGLEYGYTF.

The chain joins TRBV23-1 to TRBJ1-2, with D unresolved. TRBV23-1 is identified as an open reading frame with a role that is uncertain. The CDR3 consists of 14 residues. Trimming stripped 3 bases from V and 0 bases from J, with 8 bases between. The CDR3 sequence: CASSHWGSNYGYTF. CDR3 nucleotide sequence: TGCGCCAGCAGTCATTGGGGATCTAACTATGGCTACACCTTC.

The J gene is TRBJ2-7, the V gene TRBV27, with unresolved D. CDR1 is MNHEY and CDR2 is SMNVEV in the germline V gene (reference sequence). The V gene lost 4 bases and the J gene lost 3 bases, with 10 bases spanning the gap. CDR3 size: 13 residues. CDR3 in DNA: TGTGCCAGCAGTTCCACCCGTAACTACGAGCAGTACTTC. As protein: CASSSTRNYEQYF.

This clone appeared a few times. CDR3 nucleotide sequence: TGTGCCAGCAGCTTGACGGGGCAGCGCTATGGCTACACCTTC. Amino acid sequence: CASSLTGQRYGYTF. The genes are TRBV5-6 and TRBJ1-2; D perhaps matches TRBD1 (5 bases). The germline V and J ends were trimmed by 1 base and 4 bases, with 11 bases remaining between them. Germline V gene lookup returns CDR1 SGHDT and CDR2 YYEEEE. This CDR3 has 14 amino acids.

The rearrangement links TRBV3-1 (or the pseudogene TRBV3-2) to TRBJ2-2; D unclear. Germline-derived CDR1 and CDR2 are LGHDT and YNNKEL (reference sequence). The CDR3 is 17 amino acids. V gave up 2 bases and J gave up 0 bases, with 13 bases separating them. This CDR3 reads CASSQSPGASNTGELFF. Here the CDR3 DNA reads TGTGCCAGCAGCCAAAGCCCCGGAGCCTCGAACACCGGGGAGCTGTTTTTT.

The chain couples TRBV18 to TRBJ2-7; TRBD2 agrees at 15 bases. Per germline, CDR1 KGHSH and CDR2 LQKENI. V lost 1 base, J lost 7 bases, and 5 bases stayed unmatched. This CDR3 comprises 16 residues. The CDR3 is CASSPRTSGGVVEQYF. The DNA for the CDR3 is TGTGCCAGCTCACCACGGACTAGCGGGGGGGTCGTGGAGCAGTACTTC.